These 26 T cell receptor beta chains share one sample of origin, sequenced in a study of Ad26.COV2.S vaccination and SARS-CoV-2 variants. Profiling relied on immunoSEQ multiplex PCR, and the TCRdb table lists in-frame clones only, not all of them. This table holds hundreds of thousands of clones, around 86% found once. Described treatment: 15 to 20 received Ad26.COV2.S at low or high dose, single or two shots; several received placebo; per-sample allocation not given. Day 63 following the first vaccine or placebo injection was when the samples were taken. Sequencing was performed on peripheral blood, taken in a trial of Ad26.COV2.S vaccine versus placebo. The receptors originated from a person aged 18-65 years who received the Ad26.COV2.S COVID-19 vaccine or a placebo.

The V and J genes are TRBV5-6 and TRBJ1-1, with D uncertain. In germline, CDR1 is SGHDT, CDR2 YYEEEE. The CDR3 length is 14 residues. V gave up 2 bases and J gave up 1 base, with 9 bases separating them. The CDR3 coding sequence is TGTGCCAGCAGCTTTAGCATTCAGAACACTGAAGCTTTCTTT. It translates to CASSFSIQNTEAFF.

V gene TRBV18 combines with J gene TRBJ2-7; the match to TRBD1 covers 9 bases. Germline V lookup: CDR1 KGHSH, CDR2 LQKENI. The CDR3 is made up of 14 amino acids. J lost 3 bases, V lost 3 bases, and 3 bases had no gene match. CDR3 nucleotide sequence: TGTGCCAGCTCACCGGGACAGGGCAACTACGAGCAGTACTTC. Translating it yields CASSPGQGNYEQYF.

This clone was detected only once. This rearrangement joins TRBV27 to TRBJ1-2; 7 nucleotides align to TRBD1. Germline V lookup: CDR1 MNHEY, CDR2 SMNVEV (reference sequence). CDR3 length: 16 amino acids. V shed 0 bases and J 4 bases; nucleotides not matched to a gene: 8. In DNA form, the CDR3 reads TGTGCCAGCAGTTTATCTGCAGGGGGGCACTTCTATGGCTACACCTTC. It specifies CASSLSAGGHFYGYTF.

The chain joins TRBV4-1 to TRBJ1-6, with 7 nucleotides matching TRBD1. Losses at the gene ends were 0 bases for V and 0 bases for J; bases not matched to a gene: 17. The CDR3 contains 22 residues. Germline CDR1 MGHRA, CDR2 YSYEKL. The DNA for the CDR3 is TGCGCCAGCAGCCAAGAATATGTAGCAGGGGGATTTTCCAGCTCCTATAATTCACCCCTCCACTTT. It translates to CASSQEYVAGGFSSSYNSPLHF.

In this sample, this clone turned up a few times. V gene TRBV12-3 or TRBV12-4 combines with J gene TRBJ2-7; the D is unclear. V lost 1 base and J lost 0, with 4 bases in between. The CDR3 contains 13 residues. The CDR3 here is CASSLDGSYEQYF. The DNA of the CDR3 is TGTGCCAGCAGTTTAGACGGCTCCTACGAGCAGTACTTC.

This clone was detected only once. This chain uses TRBV12-3 or TRBV12-4 with TRBJ1-2, with D perhaps TRBD1 (5 bases). With 6 bases removed from V and 12 bases from J, the gap between germline ends came to 14 bases. There are 11 residues in the CDR3. The CDR3 is CASRVAGRNTF. In nucleotides, the CDR3 is TGTGCCAGCAGGGTAGCGGGACGGAACACCTTC.

The J gene is TRBJ2-1, the V gene TRBV6-6; 15 positions match TRBD2. The germline gives CDR1 MNHNY, CDR2 SVGAGI (reference sequence). V was pared by 5 bases and J by 8 bases, with 4 bases of the junction left unmatched. The CDR3 runs to 15 residues. Here the CDR3 reads CASSQGLAGGYEQFF. The CDR3 DNA is TGTGCCAGCAGTCAGGGACTAGCGGGGGGCTATGAGCAGTTCTTC.

The chain links TRBV10-3 to TRBJ2-2; 7 bases match TRBD1. The length of the CDR3 is 15 residues. Per the germline V gene, CDR1 is ENHRY and CDR2 is SYGVKD. V lost 9 bases to trimming and J lost 1 base; unmatched junction nucleotides: 8. The CDR3 nucleotides are TGTGCCATAGGGAGCGACAGGGAGAACACCGGGGAGCTGTTTTTT. It yields the protein CAIGSDRENTGELFF.

The chain uses TRBV7-9 and TRBJ2-5; D might be TRBD2 (5 bases). From germline, CDR1 is SEHNR and CDR2 FQNEAQ (reference sequence). The CDR3 loop spans 15 amino acids. V lost 2 bases, J lost 0 bases, and 10 bases lay in between. The CDR3 reads CASSLLRADQETQYF. The CDR3 bases are TGTGCCAGCAGCTTATTAAGAGCGGACCAAGAGACCCAGTACTTC.

This clone showed up just a few times. The rearrangement joins TRBV13 to TRBJ2-7; the D gene is possibly TRBD1 (6 bases). Germline-derived CDR1 and CDR2 are PRHDT and FYEKMQ (reference sequence). The CDR3 extends over 18 amino acids. V was clipped by 2 bases and J by 2 bases, with 22 bases between them. The CDR3 protein is CASSLRAQLAGVPYEQYF. The CDR3 coding sequence is TGTGCCAGCAGCTTACGAGCCCAGTTGGCAGGGGTGCCCTACGAGCAGTACTTC.

This chain links TRBV30 with TRBJ1-2; D remains ambiguous. Germline-derived CDR1 and CDR2 are GTSNPN and SVGIG (reference sequence). The CDR3 is 14 residues long. Trimming removed 0 bases at V and 6 bases at J, with 14 bases between. DNA for the CDR3: TGTGCCTGGAGTGTACGCGGGGATCAGGATGGCTACACCTTC. The encoded protein is CAWSVRGDQDGYTF.

V gene TRBV4-2 combines with J gene TRBJ2-7; possible D gene TRBD2, 6 bases. The CDR3 spans 15 residues. Germline V gene lookup returns CDR1 LGHNA and CDR2 YNFKEQ. Trimming took 0 bases from V and 0 from J, leaving 9 bases between them. CDR3 bases: TGTGCCAGCAGCCAAGACGCGGGGAGCTCCTACGAGCAGTACTTC. It yields the protein CASSQDAGSSYEQYF.

The chain combines TRBV5-4 with TRBJ2-1; D call uncertain. V dropped 0 bases and J dropped 3 bases, with 1 base sitting between them. Germline CDR1 is SGHNT and CDR2 is YYREEE (reference sequence). This CDR3 spans 12 amino acids. CDR3 DNA: TGTGCCAGCAGCTTGGACTACAATGAGCAGTTCTTC. Its protein product is CASSLDYNEQFF.

On this clone: Other DNA sequences in the same sample also yield this CDR3. The chain combines TRBV19 with TRBJ1-1, with D unclear. The CDR3 has 13 residues. From germline, CDR1 is LNHDA and CDR2 SQIVND (reference sequence). The ends were cut back, 2 bases at V and 2 bases at J, with 6 bases in the middle. The CDR3, as DNA: TGTGCCAGTAGTATAAGTGGAAACACTGAAGCTTTCTTT. As protein: CASSISGNTEAFF.

The chain employs TRBV25-1 and TRBJ1-2; D might be TRBD1 (6 bases). CDR3 length: 13 amino acids. Trimming removed 6 bases from V and 6 bases from J, with 14 bases in between. Germline CDR1 MGHDK, CDR2 SYGVNS. DNA of the CDR3: TGTGCCAGCAGATCGCAGGGGCCAGATGGCTACACCTTC. Residues: CASRSQGPDGYTF.

This rearrangement joins TRBV7-9 to TRBJ2-1; TRBD2 is a possible D gene (6 bases). CDR3 length: 14 amino acids. From germline, CDR1 is SEHNR and CDR2 FQNEAQ (reference sequence). Trimming pared 5 bases from V and 5 bases from J, leaving 13 bases between. CDR3 nucleotides: TGTGCCAGCAGCCGGGACTCGCTGAACAATGAGCAGTTCTTC. It yields the protein CASSRDSLNNEQFF.

The chain employs TRBV21-1 and TRBJ2-7; the table's TRBD1 call for D was not verified on the DNA. TRBV21-1 is classified as a pseudogene. This CDR3 spans 15 amino acids. The CDR3 region is CASSKVSGTGGDRYF. The CDR3 region has the DNA TGTGCCAGCAGCAAAGTCTCCGGGACAGGGGGCGACCGGTACTTC.

The V call is TRBV7-9, the J call TRBJ1-1, with 8 bases aligning to TRBD1. Trimming cost V 4 bases and J 3 bases; bases outside gene matches: 10. Looked up from germline, CDR1 is SEHNR and CDR2 is FQNEAQ (reference sequence). The CDR3 totals 16 residues. The CDR3 region is CASSYDRGPGDTEAFF. CDR3 coding DNA: TGTGCCAGCAGCTATGACAGGGGCCCTGGGGACACTGAAGCTTTCTTT.

The chain couples TRBV27 to TRBJ2-7; 8 bases line up with TRBD1. J lost 3 bases, V lost 2 bases, and 6 bases had no gene match. Germline lookup yields CDR1 MNHEY and CDR2 SMNVEV (reference sequence). The CDR3 totals 15 residues. CDR3 nucleotides: TGTGCCAGCAGTTTAGTGCAGGGGGCGATCTACGAGCAGTACTTC. Its translation is CASSLVQGAIYEQYF.

The chain has TRBV9 and TRBJ2-7; a possible D gene is TRBD1 (6 bases). The CDR3 loop spans 14 amino acids. Germline CDR1 SGDLS, CDR2 YYNGEE. V was pared by 3 bases and J by 4 bases, with 14 bases between. The CDR3 DNA follows: TGTGCCAGCAGCGAATCAACAGGGTTTTACGAGCAGTACTTC. Translated: CASSESTGFYEQYF.

The rearrangement joins TRBV6-5 to TRBJ1-2, with a possible D match to TRBD1 (5 bases). Trimming shortened V by 5 bases and J by 1 base, and 11 bases separated the two germline ends. CDR3 size: 14 residues. Germline-derived CDR1 and CDR2 are MNHEY and SVGAGI. The CDR3 here is CASSKPGGNYGYTF. CDR3 DNA sequence: TGTGCCAGCAGTAAACCGGGGGGTAACTATGGCTACACCTTC.

CDR3 DNA: TGTGCCTTAGCGGGCCCCCAAGAGACCCAGTACTTC. It yields the protein CALAGPQETQYF. This rearrangement joins TRBV30 to TRBJ2-5, with 7 bases that match TRBD2. V was clipped by 7 bases and J by 1 base; unmatched bases: 3. The germline V gene has CDR1 GTSNPN and CDR2 SVGIG (reference sequence). The CDR3 length is 12 residues.

Concerning this clone: Other DNA variants within this sample encode the same CDR3. This chain connects TRBV5-1 to TRBJ2-7; D possibly corresponds to TRBD2 (5 bases). The CDR3 has 13 amino acids. The germline CDR1 and CDR2 sequences are SGHRS and YFSETQ. V was trimmed by 0 bases and J by 2 bases, leaving 6 bases between them. CDR3 nucleotide sequence: TGCGCCAGCAGCTTGGACGGGGCCTACGAGCAGTACTTC. Amino acids: CASSLDGAYEQYF.

The rearrangement uses TRBV15 and TRBJ1-2; D is unclear. The CDR3 length is 15 residues. V gave up 0 bases and J gave up 3 bases, with 11 bases separating them. Germline V gives CDR1 LNHNV, CDR2 YYDKDF (reference sequence). CDR3 sequence reads: CATSRDSSGYYGYTF. CDR3 DNA: TGTGCCACCAGCAGAGATTCCAGCGGATACTATGGCTACACCTTC.

V usage is TRBV9 and J usage is TRBJ2-7, with TRBD1 matching over 9 bases. Germline trimming cut 3 bases from V and 3 bases from J; bases unmatched to any gene: 1. CDR1 is SGDLS and CDR2 is YYNGEE in the germline V gene. The CDR3 is 13 amino acids. The CDR3 sequence is CASSATGGYEQYF. DNA for the CDR3: TGTGCCAGCAGCGCGACAGGGGGCTACGAGCAGTACTTC.

The chain employs TRBV14 and TRBJ1-6; D uncertain. The germline V gene encodes CDR1 SGHDN and CDR2 FVKESK. V shed 0 bases and J shed 7 bases, with 13 bases lying between them. This CDR3 comprises 16 residues. The CDR3 DNA reads as TGTGCCAGCAGCCAAGATGCAGGACTTAGAAATTCACCCCTCCACTTT. Protein: CASSQDAGLRNSPLHF.